The rows below give T cell receptor beta chains drawn from one sample of a study of regulatory T cells in long-lasting Graves disease. TCRdb redid the calling of the multiplex PCR reads with MiXCR, one entry per CDR3 protein. The sample yields hundreds of thousands of distinct CDR3 sequences, 16% seen once. The sample was also linked to a second study, of T cells in Graves' hyperthyroidism and ophthalmopathy.

The sequencing here drew on peripheral blood mononuclear cells (PBMCs), taken at new diagnosis, from a patient treated with antithyroid drugs. These receptors all come from a woman in her twenties or thirties with Graves disease. CDR3s include the opening cysteine and the closing phenylalanine or tryptophan. D genes are given only for firm matches.

V	D	CDR3
TRBV7-2	NA	CASTLRARNSPLHF
TRBV19	NA	CASRRDDTSSYNEQFF
TRBV29-1	NA	CGWQWSSNEQFF
TRBV4-1	TRBD2	CASSQVLAGVEGEQYF
TRBV2	NA	CASSVYDSAYEQYF
TRBV10-3	NA	CAISTGQNFQETQYF
TRBV25-1	TRBD1	CASGAGGGSYNEQFF
TRBV2	TRBD1	CASSFTPGQNRGYTF
TRBV28	NA	CASSLWGSTSGYTF
TRBV7-9	TRBD2	CASSPSRLAGDQETQYF
TRBV5-1	TRBD2	CASSQMSSGGTDTQYF
TRBV6-1	NA	CASSEPGHNYEQYF
TRBV7-3	TRBD1	CASSFGTGGNYGYTF
TRBV29-1	TRBD2	CSATTIAGGIGDTQYF
TRBV20-1	NA	CSARVRNNEKLFF
TRBV6-1	NA	CASQGQGTYEQYF
TRBV12-3/TRBV12-4	NA	CASSYGPNTQYF
TRBV30	TRBD2	CAYSGLARNEQFF
TRBV27	NA	CASSRAGTQETQYF
TRBV5-1	TRBD1	CASSSIVTGAGANVLTF
TRBV5-1	NA	CASSLVTVSYEQYF
TRBV20-1	TRBD1	CSAKAPPGQGARGANVLTF
TRBV7-8	NA	CASSLEHTGDTQYF
TRBV10-1	TRBD1	CASSRGTGNLINYGYTF
TRBV28	NA	CAGSIHHLRADIAYNEQFF
TRBV24-1	NA	CATSAPGPGANVLTF
TRBV19	NA	CASSNLNTEAFF
TRBV6-1	TRBD2	CASSPGLAGGNRDTQYF
TRBV20-1	NA	CSANRDHPQETQYF
TRBV28	NA	CASISTVGAGRAEAFF
TRBV6-1	TRBD2	CASSELISGIGYADTQYF